This T cell receptor beta chain was sequenced for a study of blood T cell repertoires in COVID-19. As for the study in general: COVID-19 samples, acute and convalescent, were from the United States, Italy and Spain. Nucleic acid was either cDNA or gDNA, and it came from T cells, B-cell-depleted T cells, or PBMCs.

Per the authors' pipeline: For nucleated cells, counts were estimated from reference gene primer amplification. This table comes from immunoSEQ multiplex PCR, and its TCRdb copy is limited to in-frame clones, with some not included. That table furnishes V, J and clone size, whereas the DNA furnished D and trimming. Of fewer than 95,000 clones listed, about two thirds are singletons. This CDR3 contains 15 residues. The germline V gene has CDR1 MNHEY and CDR2 SVGAGI. Trimming took 5 bases from V and 1 from J; bases not matched to a gene: 6. Sequences were obtained from peripheral blood. The chain has TRBV6-5 and TRBJ1-2; 8 bases align to TRBD1. The clonotype was recovered from an elderly woman with acute or convalescent COVID-19. CDR3 bases: TGTGCCAGCAGTAAACAGGGGGATGGTAACTATGGCTACACCTTC. It encodes CASSKQGDGNYGYTF.